Presented here are 28 T cell receptor beta chains from one specimen sequenced in a study of blood T cells in healthy people across ages. The second PCR ran roughly 6 to 11 cycles with a sample-barcoded 5' primer and J-beta primers. MiXCR, applied by TCRdb to the 5' RACE reads, yields one record per CDR3 protein. The sample carries under 1,100,000 distinct CDR3 sequences, about 25% recorded once. The sample was also linked to a second study, of T cells of mothers and their children.

The sequencing input was blood. The receptors stem from a girl aged 2 to 9 in good health.

This clonotype has more than one count but fewer than ten. V usage is TRBV11-2 and J usage is TRBJ1-4; D is possibly TRBD1 (6 bases). V shed 3 bases and J shed 7 bases, with 18 bases lying between them. The CDR3 has 16 residues. Looked up from germline, CDR1 is SGHAT and CDR2 is FQNNGV. The CDR3 is CASSFAVSGGLEKLFF. DNA of the CDR3: TGTGCCAGCAGCTTCGCCGTCTCGGGGGGGCTTGAAAAACTGTTTTTT.

This clonotype was counted between two and nine times. The chain uses TRBV20-1 and TRBJ2-1, with D tentatively TRBD2 (5 bases). TRBJ2-4 explains the end of the DNA better; the J call may be wrong. Germline lookup yields CDR1 DFQATT and CDR2 SNEGSKA (reference sequence). The CDR3 is 14 residues long. CDR3 loop: CSASWGELSSYQYF. The DNA of the CDR3 is TGCAGTGCTAGTTGGGGAGAGCTATCCTCGTATCAGTACTTC.

The CDR3 DNA follows: TGTGCCAGCAGCACTGGACTAGCGGGGGACTTCTCCTACGAGCAGTACTTC. It specifies CASSTGLAGDFSYEQYF. The chain joins TRBV7-9 to TRBJ2-5; 13 positions match TRBD2. The J call may be wrong; the DNA end is better matched by TRBJ2-7. Germline V gene data show CDR1 as SEHNR and CDR2 as FQNEAQ (reference sequence). The CDR3 totals 17 residues.

V usage is TRBV4-1 and J usage is TRBJ2-3; perhaps TRBD1 as D (6 bases). The CDR3 has 15 residues. The V end lost 3 bases, the J end lost 2 bases, and 12 bases lay between the germline ends. CDR1 MGHRA and CDR2 YSYEKL come from the germline V gene. CDR3 amino acids: CASSHGGRDTDTQYF. The CDR3 nucleotides read TGCGCCAGCAGCCATGGGGGCAGGGACACAGATACGCAGTATTTT.

The chain joins TRBV7-2 to TRBJ2-1, with 10 bases matching TRBD2. CDR1 is SGHTA, CDR2 FQGNSA, per germline. V gave up 6 bases and J gave up 5 bases; unmatched junction bases: 7. The CDR3 spans 15 residues. The CDR3 reads CASSVWTSGDNEQFF. The CDR3 region has the DNA TGTGCCAGCAGTGTGTGGACTAGCGGTGACAATGAGCAGTTCTTC.

This rearrangement joins TRBV20-1 to TRBJ2-1; 7 bases line up with TRBD1. Germline values: CDR1 DFQATT, CDR2 SNEGSKA (reference sequence). The trim removed 3 bases at V and 4 bases at J, leaving 6 bases unmatched. This CDR3 has 14 amino acids. CDR3 DNA: TGCAGTGCTAGTGGGCAGGGGGTGTACAATGAGCAGTTCTTC. Translating gives CSASGQGVYNEQFF.

This clonotype has a handful of counts. This rearrangement joins TRBV29-1 to TRBJ1-2, with D perhaps TRBD1 (5 bases). From germline, CDR1 is SQVTM and CDR2 ANQGSEA. The V gene lost 3 bases and the J gene lost 4 bases, with 15 bases spanning the gap. The length of the CDR3 is 14 residues. The CDR3 coding sequence is TGCAGCGTTGAGACGGAAGGGGCCGTCTATGGCTACACCTTC. Encoded protein: CSVETEGAVYGYTF.

The chain couples TRBV29-1 to TRBJ1-2; D uncertain. CDR1 and CDR2 (germline): SQVTM, ANQGSEA. The CDR3 is 12 residues long. V was trimmed by 5 bases and J by 7 bases, leaving 14 bases between them. Here the CDR3 reads CSVRSESSGYTF. The CDR3, as DNA: TGCAGCGTTCGTAGTGAGAGTAGTGGCTACACCTTC.

The rearrangement links TRBV28 to TRBJ2-7, with D perhaps TRBD1 or TRBD2 (7 bases each). The germline V gene encodes CDR1 MDHEN and CDR2 SYDVKM. The CDR3 is 17 amino acids. V was trimmed by 5 bases and J by 7 bases, leaving 27 bases between them. CDR3 nucleotides: TGTGCCAGCAGTCCACCAAAACCGGGGAACAGGGGAGGGGAGCAGTACTTC. Translation gives CASSPPKPGNRGGEQYF. Full variable domain (rest looked up from reference TRBV28 and TRBJ2-7): DVKVTQSSRYLVKRTGEKVFLECVQDMDHENMFWYRQDPGLGLRLIYFSYDVKMKEKGDIPEGYSVSREKKERFSLILESASTNQTSMYLCASSPPKPGNRGGEQYFGPGTRLTVT.

V is TRBV7-9 and J is TRBJ1-6, with 10 bases that match TRBD1. Trimming cost V 0 bases and J 10 bases; bases outside gene matches: 6. Germline V gives CDR1 SEHNR, CDR2 FQNEAQ (reference sequence). The length of the CDR3 is 16 residues. The CDR3 spells CASSLAGTGEESPLHF. CDR3 nucleotides: TGTGCCAGCAGCTTAGCCGGGACAGGGGAGGAATCACCCCTCCACTTT. Combining the CDR3 with reference TRBV7-9 and TRBJ1-6 gives the whole variable domain DTGVSQNPRHKITKRGQNVTFRCDPISEHNRLYWYRQTLGQGPEFLTYFQNEAQLEKSRLLSDRFSAERPKGSFSTLEIQRTEQGDSAMYLCASSLAGTGEESPLHFGNGTRLTVT.

This clonotype was seen a few times. V usage is TRBV7-9 and J usage is TRBJ2-5, with D possibly called TRBD1 or TRBD2 (6 bases each). The germline gives CDR1 SEHNR, CDR2 FQNEAQ (reference sequence). Trimming shortened V by 5 bases and J by 5 bases, and 21 bases separated the two germline ends. This CDR3 has 16 residues. The CDR3 region is CASSQSGAAAGETQYF. Written as DNA, the CDR3 is TGTGCCAGCAGCCAATCGGGGGCCGCTGCTGGGGAGACCCAGTACTTC. The whole variable domain, remainder taken from reference TRBV7-9 and TRBJ2-5, is DTGVSQNPRHKITKRGQNVTFRCDPISEHNRLYWYRQTLGQGPEFLTYFQNEAQLEKSRLLSDRFSAERPKGSFSTLEIQRTEQGDSAMYLCASSQSGAAAGETQYFGPGTRLLVL.

This clonotype appeared once. The chain links TRBV20-1 to TRBJ2-5; D is uncertain. The J call is doubtful: the DNA matches TRBJ2-7 better. Germline assignment: CDR1 DFQATT and CDR2 SNEGSKA (reference sequence). The CDR3 contains 11 residues. The CDR3, as DNA: TGCAGTGCTAGACAGTGGTACGAGCAGTACTTC. This gives the protein CSARQWYEQYF.

This clonotype was counted once. This rearrangement joins TRBV3-1 to TRBJ1-6; D gene uncertain. V gave up 4 bases and J gave up 6 bases, with 13 bases separating them. The CDR3 spans 15 residues. Germline CDR1 and CDR2: LGHDT and YNNKEL (reference sequence). CDR3 DNA: TGTGCCAGCAGCCCCCCCCGACCCGGTAATTCACCCCTCCACTTT. Amino acids: CASSPPRPGNSPLHF.

The chain couples TRBV28 to TRBJ2-1, with TRBD2 matching 7 bases. Germline CDR1 reads MDHEN; CDR2 reads SYDVKM. With V trimmed by 7 bases and J by 8 bases, 14 bases remained unmatched. The CDR3 contains 15 residues. CDR3 in amino acids: CASNGAGKGRDEQFF. In DNA form, the CDR3 reads TGTGCCAGCAACGGAGCCGGAAAGGGGAGGGATGAGCAGTTCTTC.

V is TRBV29-1 and J is TRBJ2-4; D remains unclear. CDR1 and CDR2 (germline): SQVTM, ANQGSEA. Deletions cut 8 bases from V and 7 bases from J, with 6 bases between. The CDR3 has 9 amino acids. CDR3 loop: CSPKNIQYF. CDR3 sequence (DNA): TGCAGCCCAAAGAACATTCAGTACTTC.

This clonotype has only a few counts. J is TRBJ1-1 and V is TRBV4-1; 7 bases agree with TRBD1. CDR1 is MGHRA, CDR2 YSYEKL, per germline. V was clipped by 3 bases and J by 4 bases; unmatched bases: 5. CDR3 length: 14 residues. The CDR3 bases are TGCGCCAGCAGCCAGGTAACAGGGGTCACTGAAGCTTTCTTT. Translated: CASSQVTGVTEAFF.

The rearrangement joins TRBV4-1 to TRBJ1-5; 8 bases align to TRBD1. V lost 3 bases to trimming and J lost 6 bases; unmatched junction nucleotides: 10. The germline gives CDR1 MGHRA, CDR2 YSYEKL. CDR3 length equals 16 residues. CDR3 in amino acids: CASSQAEGQVGQPQHF. The CDR3 DNA reads TGCGCCAGCAGCCAGGCGGAGGGACAGGTCGGTCAGCCCCAGCATTTT.

The chain carries TRBV20-1 and TRBJ2-3, with TRBD2 as a possible D gene (5 bases). Trimming removed 6 bases from V and 0 bases from J, with 13 bases in between. Per the germline V gene, CDR1 is DFQATT and CDR2 is SNEGSKA (reference sequence). The CDR3 spans 14 residues. The CDR3 protein is CSAEWELSTDTQYF. The CDR3 DNA reads as TGCAGTGCGGAGTGGGAGCTCAGCACAGATACGCAGTATTTT.

The table lists this clonotype with a few counts. The chain couples TRBV12-3 or TRBV12-4 to TRBJ2-5; D is perhaps TRBD2 (6 bases). This CDR3 region has 13 residues. V gave up 6 bases and J gave up 1 base, with 9 bases separating them. The CDR3 is CASREGAQETQYF. The CDR3 nucleotides are TGTGCCAGCAGGGAGGGCGCCCAAGAGACCCAGTACTTC.

This chain uses TRBV4-3 with TRBJ1-2; no clear D. V gave up 0 bases and J gave up 8 bases, with 10 bases separating them. The CDR3 consists of 13 residues. The germline V gene has CDR1 LGHNA and CDR2 YSLEER. The CDR3 coding sequence is TGCGCCAGCAGCCAAGATACCTATAAGGGCTACACCTTC. It encodes CASSQDTYKGYTF.

The chain is built from TRBV7-9 and TRBJ2-7; 8 nucleotides align to TRBD2. V gave up 3 bases and J gave up 4 bases; unmatched junction bases: 11. CDR1 is SEHNR and CDR2 is FQNEAQ in the germline V gene (reference sequence). The CDR3 is 16 amino acids. The CDR3 DNA reads TGTGCCAGCAGCTTGTATCCGGGAGGGTTCGAATACGAGCAGTACTTC. It codes for CASSLYPGGFEYEQYF.

V gene TRBV7-9 combines with J gene TRBJ2-1; D perhaps matches TRBD2 (5 bases). Per germline, CDR1 SEHNR and CDR2 FQNEAQ (reference sequence). The length of the CDR3 is 15 residues. Trimming removed 8 bases from V and 0 bases from J, with 14 bases in between. CDR3 in amino acids: CASWLTRDSYNEQFF. In nucleotides, the CDR3 is TGTGCCAGCTGGTTGACGAGGGACTCCTACAATGAGCAGTTCTTC.

This clonotype has a handful of counts. The V gene is TRBV7-8, the J gene TRBJ2-3, with a possible D match to TRBD2 (5 bases). The length of the CDR3 is 14 residues. Trimming left V 0 bases short and J 3 bases short, with 7 bases between. From germline, CDR1 is SGHVS and CDR2 FQNEAQ. For the CDR3, the DNA is TGTGCCAGCAGCTTAGCCAGGAGGACAGATACGCAGTATTTT. This gives the protein CASSLARRTDTQYF.

The chain joins TRBV19 to TRBJ1-6, with D possibly TRBD1 on 5 matching bases. CDR1 LNHDA and CDR2 SQIVND come from the germline V gene (reference sequence). The CDR3 has 14 amino acids. Trimming pared 5 bases from V and 9 bases from J, leaving 14 bases between. CDR3 region: CASSDQGGGSPLHF. CDR3 DNA sequence: TGTGCCAGTAGTGATCAGGGTGGGGGTTCACCCCTCCACTTT.

This clonotype was seen only a few times. This rearrangement joins TRBV6-1 to TRBJ2-2, with D possibly TRBD2 on 7 matching bases. Looked up from germline, CDR1 is MNHNS and CDR2 is SASEGT. V gave up 3 bases and J gave up 4 bases, with 15 bases separating them. This CDR3 contains 16 residues. In DNA form, the CDR3 reads TGTGCCAGCAGTGATTTGGGGGGGCAGGTCACCGGGGAGCTGTTTTTT. This encodes CASSDLGGQVTGELFF.

This clonotype was seen a few times. The chain is built from TRBV7-9 and TRBJ2-5; 8 nucleotides match TRBD2. The J call may be mistaken, given a closer DNA end match to TRBJ2-1. The CDR3 is made up of 16 amino acids. The germline gives CDR1 SEHNR, CDR2 FQNEAQ (reference sequence). The CDR3 reads CASSFFTGLAPNEQFF. Here the CDR3 DNA reads TGTGCCAGCAGCTTTTTTACTGGACTAGCACCCAATGAGCAGTTCTTC.

A remark on this clonotype: The junction does not match germline at one end; this may be a read error. The chain uses TRBV12-3 or TRBV12-4 and TRBJ2-5; D unresolved. This CDR3 is 14 amino acids long. Here the CDR3 reads CTSSGQTYQETQYF. CDR3 in DNA: TGTACCAGCAGTGGGCAGACATACCAAGAGACCCAGTACTTC.

This clonotype was seen once. The V and J genes are TRBV29-1 and TRBJ1-4, with D perhaps TRBD1 (5 bases). CDR3 size: 12 residues. V lost 6 bases and J lost 8, with 13 bases in between. Looked up from germline, CDR1 is SQVTM and CDR2 is ANQGSEA. CDR3 in DNA: TGCAGCGTATTCGGGGGTTCAGAAAAACTGTTTTTT. Translation gives CSVFGGSEKLFF. Combining the CDR3 with reference TRBV29-1 and TRBJ1-4 gives the whole variable domain SAVISQKPSRDICQRGTSLTIQCQVDSQVTMMFWYRQQPGQSLTLIATANQGSEATYESGFVIDKFPISRPNLTFSTLTVSNMSPEDSSIYLCSVFGGSEKLFFGSGTQLSVL.